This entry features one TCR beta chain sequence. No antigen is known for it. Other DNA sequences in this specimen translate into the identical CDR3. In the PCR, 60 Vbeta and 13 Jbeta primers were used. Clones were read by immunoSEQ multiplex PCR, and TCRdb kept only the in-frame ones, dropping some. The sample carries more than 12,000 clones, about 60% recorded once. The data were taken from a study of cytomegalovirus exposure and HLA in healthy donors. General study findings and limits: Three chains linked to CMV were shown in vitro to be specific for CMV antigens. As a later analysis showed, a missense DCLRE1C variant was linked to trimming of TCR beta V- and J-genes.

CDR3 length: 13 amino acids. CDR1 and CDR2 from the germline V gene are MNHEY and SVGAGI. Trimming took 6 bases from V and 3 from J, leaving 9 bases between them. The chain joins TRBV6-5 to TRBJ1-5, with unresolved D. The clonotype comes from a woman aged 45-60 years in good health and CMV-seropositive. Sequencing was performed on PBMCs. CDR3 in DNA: TGTGCCAGCAGCGCCGGGTCCAATCAGCCCCAGCATTTT. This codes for CASSAGSNQPQHF.